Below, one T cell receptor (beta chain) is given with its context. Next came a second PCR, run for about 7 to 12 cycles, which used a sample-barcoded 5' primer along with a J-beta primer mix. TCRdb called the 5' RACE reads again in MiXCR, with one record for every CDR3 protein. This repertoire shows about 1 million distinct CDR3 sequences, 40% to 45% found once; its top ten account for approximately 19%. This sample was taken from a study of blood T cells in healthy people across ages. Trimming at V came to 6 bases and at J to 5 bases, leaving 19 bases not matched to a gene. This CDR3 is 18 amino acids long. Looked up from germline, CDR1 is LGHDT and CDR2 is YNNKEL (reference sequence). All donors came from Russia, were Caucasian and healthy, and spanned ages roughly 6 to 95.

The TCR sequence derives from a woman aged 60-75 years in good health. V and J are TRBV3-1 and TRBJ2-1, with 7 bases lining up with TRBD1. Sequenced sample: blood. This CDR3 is CASSSGTAAPLQDNEQFF. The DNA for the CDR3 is TGTGCCAGCAGTTCCGGGACAGCAGCCCCATTACAGGACAATGAGCAGTTCTTC.